The 32 T cell receptor beta chains presented below share a single source sample, sequenced in a study of T-cell memory formation after mild COVID-19. In TCRdb, the 5' RACE reads were re-called with MiXCR into one record per CDR3 protein. The sample contains more than 250,000 distinct CDR3 sequences, roughly a sixth of which appear only once. The sample comprised PBMCs or a T cell subset sorted from them (not recorded which). Receptors originate from a man aged 18 to 29 who had mild COVID-19 (a few samples of this study predate the infection). Cell type and time point are not known.

This clonotype was detected ten times or more. The rearrangement uses TRBV4-3 and TRBJ2-7; no reliable D call. The CDR3 loop spans 14 amino acids. The V and J ends lost 1 base and 3 bases respectively, with 10 bases between them. Germline V gene lookup returns CDR1 LGHNA and CDR2 YSLEER. In nucleotides, the CDR3 is TGCGCCAGCAGCCAAGCGGCACGGAACTACGAGCAGTACTTC. It specifies CASSQAARNYEQYF.

This clonotype has just a few counts. The V and J genes are TRBV7-6 and TRBJ1-4; no clear D. The V end lost 0 bases, the J end lost 5 bases, and 10 bases lay between the germline ends. Germline V gene data show CDR1 as SGHVS and CDR2 as FNYEAQ. The CDR3 is made up of 15 amino acids. The CDR3 here is CASSLAGRRNEKLFF. CDR3 DNA: TGTGCCAGCAGCTTAGCGGGCAGGAGGAATGAAAAACTGTTTTTT.

In this sample, this clonotype turned up a few times. The chain couples TRBV6-2 or TRBV6-3 to TRBJ2-1, with 9 bases identical to TRBD2. From germline, CDR1 is MNHEY and CDR2 SVGEGT. The CDR3 has 15 residues. V lost 6 bases and J lost 0; bases outside the gene matches: 3. The CDR3 bases are TGTGCCAGCAGCCAGCGGGGGGACTCCTACAATGAGCAGTTCTTC. Amino acid sequence: CASSQRGDSYNEQFF.

V gene TRBV3-1 combines with J gene TRBJ2-1, with 7 bases lining up with TRBD1. The CDR3 length is 17 residues. Germline V gene sequence: CDR1 LGHDT, CDR2 YNNKEL (reference sequence). The V segment lost 0 bases and the J segment 2 bases; nucleotides outside the gene matches: 7. The CDR3 region has the DNA TGTGCCAGCAGCCAAGATCTTGGGACAGTCGCCTACAATGAGCAGTTCTTC. Translation: CASSQDLGTVAYNEQFF.

This chain uses TRBV6-1 with TRBJ1-4, with D perhaps TRBD1 (6 bases). Per the germline V gene, CDR1 is MNHNS and CDR2 is SASEGT. The CDR3 has 17 residues. V was cut by 5 bases and J by 4 bases, with 20 bases left in between. CDR3 sequence (DNA): TGTGCCAGCAGTATAGCCCTGGGGGGAGGGGGTAATGAAAAACTGTTTTTT. This codes for CASSIALGGGGNEKLFF.

The chain is built from TRBV4-3 and TRBJ1-1; weak D call: TRBD1 (6 bases). V was shortened by 2 bases and J by 8 bases, with 18 bases between the two germline ends. The CDR3 spans 15 residues. Germline V gene sequence: CDR1 LGHNA, CDR2 YSLEER. The CDR3 nucleotides read TGCGCCAGCAGCCAAAGCCACGTCAGGGGATTGGAAGCTTTCTTT. It encodes CASSQSHVRGLEAFF.

The chain employs TRBV5-6 and TRBJ2-1; 9 bases are a match to TRBD2. Looked up from germline, CDR1 is SGHDT and CDR2 is YYEEEE. The length of the CDR3 is 16 residues. The trim removed 0 bases at V and 1 base at J, leaving 2 bases unmatched. Written as DNA, the CDR3 is TGTGCCAGCAGCTTGGAGCGGGGGGTATCCTACAATGAGCAGTTCTTC. This translates into CASSLERGVSYNEQFF.

DNA of the CDR3: TGCAGCGCAGGGGGACGTCAAGAGACCCAGTACTTC. This translates into CSAGGRQETQYF. The chain carries TRBV29-1 and TRBJ2-5; 7 nucleotides line up with TRBD1. The CDR3 runs 12 residues. The V gene end was trimmed by 7 bases and the J gene end by 2 bases; junction bases not matched to a gene: 4. Looked up from germline, CDR1 is SQVTM and CDR2 is ANQGSEA.

The chain carries TRBV7-2 and TRBJ1-1, with D tentatively TRBD1 (6 bases). From germline, CDR1 is SGHTA and CDR2 FQGNSA. The CDR3 runs 13 residues. V was pared by 1 base and J by 8 bases, with 11 bases between. The CDR3 DNA sequence: TGTGCCAGCAGCTTAGGCCGGGGGCTCGAAGCTTTCTTT. The encoded protein is CASSLGRGLEAFF.

The gene calls are TRBV15 and TRBJ2-1, with TRBD2 identical over 7 bases. The CDR3 spans 14 residues. Germline V CDR1 and CDR2: LNHNV, YYDKDF (reference sequence). J lost 6 bases, V lost 3 bases, and 5 bases had no gene match. CDR3 sequence: CATSRTSTTNEQFF. The CDR3 region has the DNA TGTGCCACCAGCAGGACTAGCACGACCAATGAGCAGTTCTTC.

This chain uses TRBV18 with TRBJ2-1, with D unresolved. Germline V gene sequence: CDR1 KGHSH, CDR2 LQKENI. V lost 4 bases and J 6 bases, leaving 16 bases between the germline ends. The CDR3 spans 15 residues. CDR3 loop: CASSRDYVLSNEQFF. CDR3 nucleotide sequence: TGTGCCAGCTCACGAGATTACGTCCTCAGCAATGAGCAGTTCTTC.

This clonotype was recorded many times. The genes are TRBV28 and TRBJ2-2, with D unclear. Trimming removed 6 bases at V and 8 bases at J, with 13 bases between. There are 13 residues in the CDR3. Germline CDR1 reads MDHEN; CDR2 reads SYDVKM. The CDR3 protein is CASRRVPGGELFF. The DNA of the CDR3 is TGTGCCAGCAGACGGGTCCCCGGGGGGGAGCTGTTTTTT. The full variable domain, rest sourced from reference TRBV28 and TRBJ2-2, is DVKVTQSSRYLVKRTGEKVFLECVQDMDHENMFWYRQDPGLGLRLIYFSYDVKMKEKGDIPEGYSVSREKKERFSLILESASTNQTSMYLCASRRVPGGELFFGEGSRLTVL.

The rearrangement uses TRBV28 and TRBJ1-4; 7 nucleotides match TRBD1. This CDR3 region has 15 residues. V shed 5 bases, J shed 1 base, and the junction held 4 bases outside the gene matches. The germline gives CDR1 MDHEN, CDR2 SYDVKM. In DNA form, the CDR3 reads TGTGCCAGCAGTACCACAGGGGTAACTAATGAAAAACTGTTTTTT. This sequence encodes CASSTTGVTNEKLFF.

This clonotype was detected a few times. The rearrangement uses TRBV20-1 and TRBJ2-7; the D is unclear. Trimming took off 0 bases at V and 0 bases at J, with 6 bases between the two ends. The CDR3 is 13 amino acids. Germline CDR1 and CDR2: DFQATT and SNEGSKA (reference sequence). Written as DNA, the CDR3 is TGCAGTGCTAGAGATCATAGCTCCTACGAGCAGTACGTC. Translated: CSARDHSSYEQYV.

The chain employs TRBV4-2 and TRBJ1-1, with D uncertain. The CDR3 is 12 amino acids. Germline assignment: CDR1 LGHNA and CDR2 YNFKEQ. The V and J ends lost 4 bases and 1 base respectively, with 4 bases between them. CDR3 residues: CASSPQNTEAFF. The CDR3 DNA follows: TGTGCCAGCAGCCCTCAGAACACTGAAGCTTTCTTT.

V is TRBV12-3 or TRBV12-4 and J is TRBJ1-4; the D gene is possibly TRBD1 (5 bases). CDR3 length: 14 amino acids. V was cut by 3 bases and J by 7 bases, with 12 bases left in between. The CDR3 sequence: CASSFLGQGEKLFF. DNA of the CDR3: TGTGCCAGCAGTTTCTTGGGTCAGGGTGAAAAACTGTTTTTT.

This clonotype was seen a handful of times. V is TRBV10-3 and J is TRBJ1-1, with D tentatively TRBD1 (6 bases). The CDR3 covers 13 residues. V was trimmed by 5 bases and J by 7 bases, leaving 14 bases between them. The germline V gene encodes CDR1 ENHRY and CDR2 SYGVKD. DNA for the CDR3: TGTGCCATCAGTACTCAGGGGAATAGTGAAGCTTTCTTT. Translation gives CAISTQGNSEAFF.

This clonotype was observed many times. The genes are TRBV5-1 and TRBJ2-5; possibly TRBD1 or TRBD2 for D (5 bases each). Trimming removed 3 bases at V and 0 bases at J, with 9 bases between. The CDR3 has 14 amino acids. In germline, CDR1 is SGHRS, CDR2 YFSETQ. The CDR3 protein is CASSSGRYQETQYF. The CDR3 DNA sequence: TGCGCCAGCAGCTCGGGACGGTACCAAGAGACCCAGTACTTC.

This clonotype was seen a handful of times. The chain recombines TRBV7-9 with TRBJ2-5; 11 bases map to TRBD2. Germline CDR1 is SEHNR and CDR2 is FQNEAQ (reference sequence). Unmatched junction bases numbered 10, after V lost 4 bases and J lost 9 bases. The CDR3 sequence is 15 residues long. The CDR3 DNA sequence: TGTGCCAGCAGCTCGGGGACTAGCGGCCCCAGGGCCCAGTACTTC. Translated: CASSSGTSGPRAQYF.

The chain combines TRBV10-1 with TRBJ2-7, with 7 bases fitting TRBD1. The CDR3 covers 18 residues. Losses at the gene ends were 1 base for V and 7 bases for J; bases not matched to a gene: 19. The germline gives CDR1 WNHNN, CDR2 SYGVQD (reference sequence). Here the CDR3 reads CASSEFDTVQGTPGEQYF. The CDR3 coding sequence is TGCGCCAGCAGTGAGTTTGACACAGTACAGGGGACCCCGGGAGAGCAGTACTTC.

This clonotype appeared once. The CDR3 bases are TGTGCCAGCAGTTCTGGCCTGGGGGGCCATGAGCAGTTCTTC. Residues: CASSSGLGGHEQFF. The V gene is TRBV6-5, the J gene TRBJ2-1; D possibly matches TRBD1 or TRBD2 (6 bases each). The CDR3 is 14 amino acids. Germline CDR1 is MNHEY and CDR2 is SVGAGI. With 4 bases removed from V and 8 bases from J, the gap between germline ends came to 15 bases.

This clonotype was recorded a few times. The chain couples TRBV7-9 to TRBJ2-7, with 11 bases identical to TRBD2. Per germline, CDR1 SEHNR and CDR2 FQNEAQ (reference sequence). The CDR3 covers 14 residues. The V segment lost 5 bases and the J segment 4 bases; nucleotides outside the gene matches: 4. The CDR3: CASSPLAGAYEQYF. CDR3 bases: TGTGCCAGCAGCCCACTAGCGGGGGCGTACGAGCAGTACTTC.

This clonotype was seen only a few times. The chain has TRBV4-3 and TRBJ2-3, with 10 bases lining up with TRBD2. The CDR3 contains 17 residues. Losses at the gene ends were 5 bases for V and 3 bases for J; bases not matched to a gene: 11. In germline, CDR1 is LGHNA, CDR2 YSLEER. The chain's CDR3 is CASSGASGGSLTDTQYF. In DNA, the CDR3 is TGCGCCAGCAGCGGGGCTAGCGGGGGCTCCCTGACAGATACGCAGTATTTT.

This clonotype showed up just a few times. The chain links TRBV5-1 to TRBJ2-1; D perhaps matches TRBD1 (6 bases). Germline V CDR1 and CDR2: SGHRS, YFSETQ. The length of the CDR3 is 14 residues. The germline V and J ends were trimmed by 1 base and 8 bases, with 13 bases remaining between them. DNA for the CDR3: TGCGCCAGCAGCTTGTTTGGGGGCCGATATGAGCAGTTCTTC. Its translation is CASSLFGGRYEQFF.

This chain links TRBV3-1 with TRBJ1-1; D gene unclear. V lost 1 base and J lost 6, with 18 bases in between. Germline V gene lookup returns CDR1 LGHDT and CDR2 YNNKEL (reference sequence). This CDR3 spans 16 amino acids. The CDR3 here is CASSQGNLGRPAEAFF. In DNA, the CDR3 is TGTGCCAGCAGCCAAGGCAACCTCGGTAGGCCAGCTGAAGCTTTCTTT.

The sample holds a few counts of this clonotype. The genes are TRBV7-8 and TRBJ2-2, with D maybe TRBD2 (5 bases). The CDR3 is 15 residues long. CDR1 is SGHVS and CDR2 is FQNEAQ in the germline V gene. Trimming cost V 1 base and J 3 bases, with 9 bases left between them. The CDR3 DNA follows: TGTGCCAGCAGCTTAGTTAGAGGGTACACCGGGGAGCTGTTTTTT. Translating it yields CASSLVRGYTGELFF.

Only a few counts were recorded for this clonotype. J is TRBJ2-7 and V is TRBV6-5; D perhaps matches TRBD1 (5 bases). Germline lookup yields CDR1 MNHEY and CDR2 SVGAGI. This CDR3 comprises 14 residues. Trimming shortened V by 3 bases and J by 2 bases, and 11 bases separated the two germline ends. CDR3 in amino acids: CASSYGADAYEQYF. For the CDR3, the DNA is TGTGCCAGCAGTTATGGGGCGGACGCCTACGAGCAGTACTTC.

The chain has TRBV27 and TRBJ2-5, with D possibly TRBD2 on 5 matching bases. The V and J ends lost 5 bases and 2 bases respectively, with 9 bases between them. Per germline, CDR1 MNHEY and CDR2 SMNVEV (reference sequence). The CDR3 spans 13 residues. The CDR3 spells CASSPGIQETQYF. The CDR3 bases are TGTGCCAGCAGTCCGGGGATTCAAGAGACCCAGTACTTC.

This clonotype turned up a few times. The chain links TRBV12-3 or TRBV12-4 to TRBJ1-1; a weak D match, TRBD1 (5 bases). The CDR3 is 10 amino acids. V dropped 8 bases and J dropped 10 bases, with 11 bases sitting between them. The CDR3 sequence is CASGTQGAFF. Here the CDR3 DNA reads TGTGCCAGCGGTACTCAGGGAGCTTTCTTT.

J is TRBJ2-3 and V is TRBV3-1, with 9 positions matching TRBD1. Germline V gene sequence: CDR1 LGHDT, CDR2 YNNKEL (reference sequence). The CDR3 contains 15 residues. V lost 5 bases, J lost 6 bases, and 9 bases stayed unmatched. The CDR3 sequence: CASSSPGQGVDTQYF. CDR3 DNA sequence: TGTGCCAGCAGCTCTCCGGGACAGGGCGTGGATACGCAGTATTTT.

The chain employs TRBV7-2 and TRBJ2-1; D could derive from TRBD1 or TRBD2 (6 bases each). The CDR3 loop spans 14 amino acids. In germline, CDR1 is SGHTA, CDR2 FQGNSA. The V end lost 6 bases, the J end lost 6 bases, and 15 bases lay between the germline ends. CDR3 protein: CASREGGKINEQFF. CDR3 sequence (DNA): TGTGCCAGCAGAGAGGGGGGCAAAATCAATGAGCAGTTCTTC.

A few counts support this clonotype. The chain employs TRBV5-1 and TRBJ2-1, with 8 bases aligning to TRBD2. This CDR3 has 14 residues. Looked up from germline, CDR1 is SGHRS and CDR2 is YFSETQ. The J segment lost 7 bases and the V segment lost 7 bases, leaving 10 bases of the junction unmatched. CDR3 in DNA: TGCGCCAGCTTCCCGGGGGGGCGTGCGAATGAGCAGTTCTTC. Residues: CASFPGGRANEQFF. Together with reference TRBV5-1 and TRBJ2-1, the CDR3 gives the full variable domain: KAGVTQTPRYLIKTRGQQVTLSCSPISGHRSVSWYQQTPGQGLQFLFEYFSETQRNKGNFPGRFSGRQFSNSRSEMNVSTLELGDSALYLCASFPGGRANEQFFGPGTRLTVL.